This T cell receptor beta chain was profiled in a study of T cells in Graves' hyperthyroidism and ophthalmopathy. In regard to this clonotype: Its cognate antigen is unknown.

RNA transcripts yielded amplified TCR beta CDR3 regions. First-round RT-PCR of the TCR CDR3 relied on the HTBI primer set. TCRdb re-called the multiplex PCR reads with MiXCR, one entry per CDR3 protein. This sample carries roughly 530,000 distinct CDR3 sequences, 17% of them seen once, and the ten largest clones take around 17%. Germline V CDR1 and CDR2: LNHDA, SQIVND (reference sequence). Trimming took 7 bases from V and 0 from J; bases not matched to a gene: 1. The CDR3 runs to 14 residues. Points from the study as a whole: The model identified upcoming ophthalmopathy a median 6.5 months ahead of onset. Most thyroid clonotypes with frequency above 0.001 were detected in blood.

The receptor's source is a woman aged 18-30 years with Graves' ophthalmopathy. This chain uses TRBV19 with TRBJ2-1; TRBD2 aligns across 9 bases. The sample taken for sequencing was blood. The CDR3 spells CASTSGVSYNEQFF. The CDR3, as DNA: TGTGCCAGTACTAGCGGGGTCTCCTACAATGAGCAGTTCTTC.